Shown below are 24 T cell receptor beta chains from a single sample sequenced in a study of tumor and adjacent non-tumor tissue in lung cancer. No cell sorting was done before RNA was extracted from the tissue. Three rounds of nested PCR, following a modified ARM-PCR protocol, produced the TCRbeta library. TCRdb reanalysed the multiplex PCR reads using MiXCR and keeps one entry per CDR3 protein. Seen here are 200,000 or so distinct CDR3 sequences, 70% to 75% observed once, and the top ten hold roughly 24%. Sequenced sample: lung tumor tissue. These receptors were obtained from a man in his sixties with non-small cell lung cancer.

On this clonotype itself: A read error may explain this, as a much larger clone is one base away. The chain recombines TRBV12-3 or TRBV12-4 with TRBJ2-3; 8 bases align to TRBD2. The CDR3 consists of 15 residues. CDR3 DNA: TGTGCCAGCAGTTTATGGCGGGGGGACACAGATACGCAGTGTTTT. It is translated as CASSLWRGDTDTQCF.

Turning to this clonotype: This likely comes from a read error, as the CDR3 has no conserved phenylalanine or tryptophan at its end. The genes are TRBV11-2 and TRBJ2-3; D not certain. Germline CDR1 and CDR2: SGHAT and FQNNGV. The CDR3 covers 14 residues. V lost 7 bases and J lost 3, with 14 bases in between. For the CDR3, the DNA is TGTGCCAGCAAATCAAGGGTTATAACAGATACGCAGTATTAT. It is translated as CASKSRVITDTQYY.

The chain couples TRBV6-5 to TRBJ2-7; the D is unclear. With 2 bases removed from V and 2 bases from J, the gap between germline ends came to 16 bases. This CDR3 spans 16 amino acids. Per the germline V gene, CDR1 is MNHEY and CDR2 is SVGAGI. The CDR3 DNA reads TGTGCCAGCAGTTACCCGTCTAGTGGGGTCACCTACGAGCAGTACTTC. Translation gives CASSYPSSGVTYEQYF.

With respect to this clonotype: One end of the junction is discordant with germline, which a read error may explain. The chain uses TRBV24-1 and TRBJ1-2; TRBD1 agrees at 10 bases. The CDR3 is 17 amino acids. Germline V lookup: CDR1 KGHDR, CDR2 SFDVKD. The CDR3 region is CAISDFNRDRGFYDYTF. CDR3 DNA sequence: TGTGCCATCAGTGATTTTAACCGGGACAGGGGATTCTATGACTACACCTTC.

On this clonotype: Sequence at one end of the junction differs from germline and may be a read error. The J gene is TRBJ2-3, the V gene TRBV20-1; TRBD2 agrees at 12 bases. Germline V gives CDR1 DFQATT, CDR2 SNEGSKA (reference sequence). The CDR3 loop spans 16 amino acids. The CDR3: CSATRLAGDSTDTRYF. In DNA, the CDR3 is TGCAGTGCTACTAGACTAGCGGGAGATAGCACAGATACGCGGTATTTT.

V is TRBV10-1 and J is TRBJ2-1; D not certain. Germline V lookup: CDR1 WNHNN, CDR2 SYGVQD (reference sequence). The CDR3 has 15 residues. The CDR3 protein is CVCSENPDSYNEQFF. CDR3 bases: TGCGTCTGCAGTGAAAATCCAGATTCCTACAATGAGCAGTTCTTC.

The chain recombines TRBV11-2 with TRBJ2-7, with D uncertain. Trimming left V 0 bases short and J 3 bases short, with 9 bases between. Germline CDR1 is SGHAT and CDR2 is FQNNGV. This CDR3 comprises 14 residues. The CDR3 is CASSLDSVSYEQYF. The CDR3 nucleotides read TGTGCCAGCAGCTTAGATTCCGTAAGCTACGAGCAGTACTTC.

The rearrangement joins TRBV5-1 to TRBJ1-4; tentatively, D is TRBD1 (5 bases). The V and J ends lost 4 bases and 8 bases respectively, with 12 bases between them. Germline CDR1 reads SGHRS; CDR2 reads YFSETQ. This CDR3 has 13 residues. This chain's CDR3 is CASSPPGTEKLFF. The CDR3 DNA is TGCGCCAGCAGCCCGCCGGGGACGGAAAAACTGTTTTTT.

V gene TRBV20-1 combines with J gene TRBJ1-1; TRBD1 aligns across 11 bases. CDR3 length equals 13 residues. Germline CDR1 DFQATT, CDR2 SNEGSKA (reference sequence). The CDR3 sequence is CNAGTGGNAEAFF. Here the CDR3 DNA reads TGCAATGCAGGGACAGGGGGTAACGCTGAAGCTTTCTTT.

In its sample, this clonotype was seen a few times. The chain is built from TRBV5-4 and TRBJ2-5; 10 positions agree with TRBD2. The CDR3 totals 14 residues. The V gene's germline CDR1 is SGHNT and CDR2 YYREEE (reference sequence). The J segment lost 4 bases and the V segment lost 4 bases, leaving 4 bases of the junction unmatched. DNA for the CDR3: TGTGCCAGCAGCCCGCTAGCGGGGGTAGAGACCCAGTACTTC. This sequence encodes CASSPLAGVETQYF.

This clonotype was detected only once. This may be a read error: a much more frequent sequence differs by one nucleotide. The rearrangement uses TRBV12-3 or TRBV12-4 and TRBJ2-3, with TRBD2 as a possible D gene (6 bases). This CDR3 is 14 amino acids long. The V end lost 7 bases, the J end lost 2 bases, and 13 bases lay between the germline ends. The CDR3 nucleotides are TGTGCCAGCATTCTGGGACTTCTCACAGATACGCAGTATTTT. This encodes CASILGLLTDTQYF.

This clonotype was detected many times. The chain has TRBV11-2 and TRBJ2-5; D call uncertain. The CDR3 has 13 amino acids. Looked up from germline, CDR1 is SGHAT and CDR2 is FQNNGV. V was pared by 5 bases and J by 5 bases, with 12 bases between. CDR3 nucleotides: TGTGCCAGCAGCCGCGGACCCTCGGAGACCCAGTACTTC. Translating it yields CASSRGPSETQYF. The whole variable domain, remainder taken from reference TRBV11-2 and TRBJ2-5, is EAGVAQSPRYKIIEKRQSVAFWCNPISGHATLYWYQQILGQGPKLLIQFQNNGVVDDSQLPKDRFSAERLKGVDSTLKIQPAKLEDSAVYLCASSRGPSETQYFGPGTRLLVL.

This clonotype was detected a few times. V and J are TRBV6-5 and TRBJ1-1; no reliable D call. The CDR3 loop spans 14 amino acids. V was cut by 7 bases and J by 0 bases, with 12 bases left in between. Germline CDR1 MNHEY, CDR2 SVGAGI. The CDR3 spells CASTEGGMNTEAFF. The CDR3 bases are TGTGCCAGCACCGAAGGCGGCATGAACACTGAAGCTTTCTTT.

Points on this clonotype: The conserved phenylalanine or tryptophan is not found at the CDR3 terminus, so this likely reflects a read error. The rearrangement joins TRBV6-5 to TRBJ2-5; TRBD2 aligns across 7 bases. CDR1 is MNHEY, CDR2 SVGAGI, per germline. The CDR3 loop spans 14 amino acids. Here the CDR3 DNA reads TGTACCAGCAGTGATACTGGGACCGCGGGAGCCCAGTACATC. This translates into CTSSDTGTAGAQYI.

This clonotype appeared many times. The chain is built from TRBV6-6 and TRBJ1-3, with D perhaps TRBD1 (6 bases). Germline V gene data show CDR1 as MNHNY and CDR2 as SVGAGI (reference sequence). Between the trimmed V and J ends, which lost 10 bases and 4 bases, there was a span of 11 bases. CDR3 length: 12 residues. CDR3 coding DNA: TGTGCCACCGAGGGGGGCGGAAACACCATATATTTT. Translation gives CATEGGGNTIYF.

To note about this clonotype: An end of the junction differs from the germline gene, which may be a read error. The CDR3: CVSSPRGQDTEAIF. In nucleotides, the CDR3 is TGTGTCAGCAGTCCCCGAGGCCAGGACACTGAAGCTATCTTT. The rearrangement links TRBV4-2 to TRBJ1-1, with D possibly being TRBD1 (5 bases). The CDR3 length is 14 residues. Germline V gene sequence: CDR1 LGHNA, CDR2 YNFKEQ.

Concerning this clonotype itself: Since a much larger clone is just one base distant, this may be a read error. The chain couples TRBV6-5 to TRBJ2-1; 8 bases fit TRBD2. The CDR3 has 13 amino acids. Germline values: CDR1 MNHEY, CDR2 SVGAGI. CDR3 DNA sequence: TGTGACAGCCGGACTAGCCTTTACAATGAGCAGTTCTTC. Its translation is CDSRTSLYNEQFF.

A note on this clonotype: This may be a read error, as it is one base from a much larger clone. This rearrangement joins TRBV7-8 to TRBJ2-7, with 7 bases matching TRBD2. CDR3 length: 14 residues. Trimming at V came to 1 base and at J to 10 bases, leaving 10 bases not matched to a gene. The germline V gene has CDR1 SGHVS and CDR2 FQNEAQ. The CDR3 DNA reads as TGTGCCAGCAGCTTAGGCGGGAGACTCGGCGATCAGTACTTC. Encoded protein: CASSLGGRLGDQYF.

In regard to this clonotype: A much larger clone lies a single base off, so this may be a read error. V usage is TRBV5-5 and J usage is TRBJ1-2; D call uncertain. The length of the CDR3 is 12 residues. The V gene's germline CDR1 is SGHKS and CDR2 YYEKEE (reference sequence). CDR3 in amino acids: CASGFDFYGYTF. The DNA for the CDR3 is TGTGCCAGCGGCTTTGATTTCTATGGCTACACCTTC.

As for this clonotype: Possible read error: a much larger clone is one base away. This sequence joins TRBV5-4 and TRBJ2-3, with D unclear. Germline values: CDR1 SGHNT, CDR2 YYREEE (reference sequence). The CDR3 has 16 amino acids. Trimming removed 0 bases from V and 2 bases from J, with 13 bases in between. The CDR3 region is CASSLELTPVTDTQYF. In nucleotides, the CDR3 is TGTGCCAGCAGCTTGGAGTTAACTCCCGTCACAGATACGCAGTATTTT.

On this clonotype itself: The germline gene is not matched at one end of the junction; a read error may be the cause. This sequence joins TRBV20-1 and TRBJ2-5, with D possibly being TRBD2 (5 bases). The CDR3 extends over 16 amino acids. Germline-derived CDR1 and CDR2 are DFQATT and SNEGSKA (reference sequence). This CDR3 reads CGARDLQTTRQETQYF. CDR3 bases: TGCGGTGCTAGAGATCTTCAGACTACGCGCCAAGAGACACAGTACTTC.

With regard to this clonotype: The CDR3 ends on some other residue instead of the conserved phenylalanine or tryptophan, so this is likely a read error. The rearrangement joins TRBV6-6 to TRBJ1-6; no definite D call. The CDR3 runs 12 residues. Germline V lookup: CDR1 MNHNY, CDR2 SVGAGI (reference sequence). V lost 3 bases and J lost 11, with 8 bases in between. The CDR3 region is CASSYSRAPLHY. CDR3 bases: TGTGCCAGCAGTTATAGCAGAGCACCCCTCCACTAT.

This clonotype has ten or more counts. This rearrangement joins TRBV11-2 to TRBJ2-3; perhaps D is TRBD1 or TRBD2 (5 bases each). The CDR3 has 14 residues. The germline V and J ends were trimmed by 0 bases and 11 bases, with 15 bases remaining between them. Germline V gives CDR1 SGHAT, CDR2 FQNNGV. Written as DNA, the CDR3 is TGTGCCAGCAGCTTAGAGAGCGGTGGGGGTAAGCAGTATTTT. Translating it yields CASSLESGGGKQYF.

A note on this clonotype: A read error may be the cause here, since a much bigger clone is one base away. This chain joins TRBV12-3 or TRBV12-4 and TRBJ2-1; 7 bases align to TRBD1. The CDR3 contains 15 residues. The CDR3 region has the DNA TGTGCCAGCAGATTACCGGGACAGTACTACAAAGAGCAGTTCTTC. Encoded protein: CASRLPGQYYKEQFF.